This T cell receptor (beta chain) is from a study of T-cell reconstitution after alpha-beta-depleted transplantation in children. CDR1 and CDR2 from the germline V gene are SGHRS and YFSETQ. With 0 bases clipped from V and 5 bases from J, the junction kept 8 bases outside the gene matches. The CDR3 has 17 residues. In its sample, this clonotype was seen many times. Construction of the TCRbeta library involved unique molecular identifiers. TCRdb processed the PCR reads anew with MiXCR; each CDR3 protein has one entry. The sample has 70,000 to 100,000 distinct CDR3 sequences, over 9% seen once. The chain recombines TRBV5-1 with TRBJ2-3; 11 bases map to TRBD2. The material was PBMCs from the stem cell graft donor, obtained from the stem cell graft. The clonotype was recovered from a human donor who donated a stem cell graft to a child with inherited bone marrow failure. The CDR3 DNA reads as TGCGCCAGCAGCTTGGGGTTCGGGACTAGCGGAGAAGATACGCAGTATTTT. This codes for CASSLGFGTSGEDTQYF.